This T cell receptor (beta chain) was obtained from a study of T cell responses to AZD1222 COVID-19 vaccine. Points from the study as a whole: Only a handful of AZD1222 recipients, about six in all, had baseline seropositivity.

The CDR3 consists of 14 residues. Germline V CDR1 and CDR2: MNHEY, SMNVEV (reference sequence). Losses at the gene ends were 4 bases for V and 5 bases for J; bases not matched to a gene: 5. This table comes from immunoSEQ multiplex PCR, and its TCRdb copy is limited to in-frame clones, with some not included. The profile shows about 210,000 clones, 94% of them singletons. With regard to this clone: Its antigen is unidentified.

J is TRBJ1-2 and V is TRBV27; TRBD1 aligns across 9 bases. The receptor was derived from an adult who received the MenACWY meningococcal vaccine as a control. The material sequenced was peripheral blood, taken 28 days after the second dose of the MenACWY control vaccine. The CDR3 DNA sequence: TGTGCCAGCAGTTCCCCGGGACAGGGATATGGCTACACCTTC. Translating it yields CASSSPGQGYGYTF.